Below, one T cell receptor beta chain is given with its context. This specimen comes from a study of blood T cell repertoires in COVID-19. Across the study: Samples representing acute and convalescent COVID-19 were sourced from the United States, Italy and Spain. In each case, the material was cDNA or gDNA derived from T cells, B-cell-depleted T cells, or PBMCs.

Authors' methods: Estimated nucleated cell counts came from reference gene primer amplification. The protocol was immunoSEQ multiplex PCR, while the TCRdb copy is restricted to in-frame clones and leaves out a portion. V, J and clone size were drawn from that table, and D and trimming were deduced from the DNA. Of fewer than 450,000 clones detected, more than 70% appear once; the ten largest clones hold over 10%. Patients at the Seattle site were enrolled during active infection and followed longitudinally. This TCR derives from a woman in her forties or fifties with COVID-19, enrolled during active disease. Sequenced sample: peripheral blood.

The CDR3 loop reads CASSPQKNTGELFF. As DNA, the CDR3 is TGTGCCAGCAGCCCTCAGAAGAACACCGGGGAGCTGTTTTTT. The rearrangement uses TRBV7-6 and TRBJ2-2; D uncertain. Trimming left V 5 bases short and J 1 base short, with 8 bases between. Germline loops: CDR1 SGHVS, CDR2 FNYEAQ. This CDR3 has 14 amino acids.